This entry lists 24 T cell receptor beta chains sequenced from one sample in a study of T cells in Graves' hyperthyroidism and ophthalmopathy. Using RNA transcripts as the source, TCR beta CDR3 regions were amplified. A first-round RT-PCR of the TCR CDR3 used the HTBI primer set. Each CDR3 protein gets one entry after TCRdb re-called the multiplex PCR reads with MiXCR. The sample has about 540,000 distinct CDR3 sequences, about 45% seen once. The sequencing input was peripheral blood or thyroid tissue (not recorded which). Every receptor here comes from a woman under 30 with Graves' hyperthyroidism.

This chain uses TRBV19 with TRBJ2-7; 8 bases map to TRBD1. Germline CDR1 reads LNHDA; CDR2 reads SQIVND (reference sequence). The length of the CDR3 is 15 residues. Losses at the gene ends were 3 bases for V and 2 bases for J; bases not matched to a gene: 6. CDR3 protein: CASSMEPGGPYEQYF. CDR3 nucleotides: TGTGCCAGTAGTATGGAGCCAGGGGGCCCCTACGAGCAGTACTTC.

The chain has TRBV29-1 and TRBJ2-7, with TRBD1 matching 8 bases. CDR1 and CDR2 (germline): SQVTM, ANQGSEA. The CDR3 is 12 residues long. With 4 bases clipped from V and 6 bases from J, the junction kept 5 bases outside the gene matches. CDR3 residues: CSVAGGAVEQYF. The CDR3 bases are TGCAGCGTTGCAGGGGGCGCGGTCGAGCAGTACTTC.

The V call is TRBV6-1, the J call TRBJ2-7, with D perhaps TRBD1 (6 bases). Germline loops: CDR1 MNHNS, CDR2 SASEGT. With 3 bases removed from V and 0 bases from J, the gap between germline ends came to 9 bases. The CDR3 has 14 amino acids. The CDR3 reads CASSDRDNSYEQYF. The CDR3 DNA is TGTGCCAGCAGTGACCGGGACAACTCCTACGAGCAGTACTTC.

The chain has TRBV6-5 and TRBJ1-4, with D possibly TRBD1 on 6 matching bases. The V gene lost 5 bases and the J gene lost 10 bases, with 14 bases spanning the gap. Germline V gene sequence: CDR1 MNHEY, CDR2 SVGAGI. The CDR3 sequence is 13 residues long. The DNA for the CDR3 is TGTGCCAGCAGTCCATCCTTAGGGGGAAAACTGTTTTTT. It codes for CASSPSLGGKLFF.

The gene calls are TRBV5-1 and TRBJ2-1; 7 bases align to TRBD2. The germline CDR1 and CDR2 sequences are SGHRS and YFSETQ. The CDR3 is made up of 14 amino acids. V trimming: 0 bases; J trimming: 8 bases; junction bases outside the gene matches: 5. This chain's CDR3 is CASSLGLASDEQFF. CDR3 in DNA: TGCGCCAGCAGCTTGGGACTAGCCTCAGATGAGCAGTTCTTC.

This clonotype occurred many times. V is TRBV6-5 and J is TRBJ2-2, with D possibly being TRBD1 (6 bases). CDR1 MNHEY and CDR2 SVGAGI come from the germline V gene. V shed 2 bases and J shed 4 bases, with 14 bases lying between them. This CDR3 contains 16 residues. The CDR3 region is CASSYEPAGATGELFF. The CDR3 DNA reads TGTGCCAGCAGTTACGAACCAGCAGGGGCCACCGGGGAGCTGTTTTTT.

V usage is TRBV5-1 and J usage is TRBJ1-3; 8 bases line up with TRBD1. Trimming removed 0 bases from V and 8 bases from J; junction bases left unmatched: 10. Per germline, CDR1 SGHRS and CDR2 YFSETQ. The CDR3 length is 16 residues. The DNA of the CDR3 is TGCGCCAGCAGCTTGGAGAGGACAGGGATCGGCTACACCATATATTTT. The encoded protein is CASSLERTGIGYTIYF.

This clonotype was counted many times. The CDR3 DNA is TGTGCCAGCAGCTTAGTGTTAGGTCAGGGAACCTCCGTTAGGTACGAGCAGTACTTC. Its protein is CASSLVLGQGTSVRYEQYF. The chain is built from TRBV7-9 and TRBJ2-7, with a weak D call TRBD1 (5 bases). This CDR3 has 19 amino acids. Germline V gene sequence: CDR1 SEHNR, CDR2 FQNEAQ (reference sequence). The ends were cut back, 1 base at V and 4 bases at J, with 26 bases in the middle.

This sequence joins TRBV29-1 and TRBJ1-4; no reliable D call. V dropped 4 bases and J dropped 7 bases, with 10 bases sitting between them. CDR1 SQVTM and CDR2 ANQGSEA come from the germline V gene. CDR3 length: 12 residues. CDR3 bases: TGCAGCGTTGTTGTACGGGGTGAAAAACTGTTTTTT. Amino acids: CSVVVRGEKLFF.

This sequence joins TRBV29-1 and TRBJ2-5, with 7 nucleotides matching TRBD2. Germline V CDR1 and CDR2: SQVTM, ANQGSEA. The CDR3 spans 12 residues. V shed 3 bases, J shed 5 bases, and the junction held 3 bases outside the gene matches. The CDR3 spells CSVDAGEETQYF. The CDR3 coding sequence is TGCAGCGTTGACGCGGGAGAGGAGACCCAGTACTTC.

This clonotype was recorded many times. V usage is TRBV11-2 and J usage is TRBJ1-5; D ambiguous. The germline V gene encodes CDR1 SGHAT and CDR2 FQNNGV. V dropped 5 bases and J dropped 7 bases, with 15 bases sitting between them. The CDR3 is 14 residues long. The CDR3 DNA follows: TGTGCCAGCAGCAGAAGGGTCGGGGAACAGCCCCAGCATTTT. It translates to CASSRRVGEQPQHF.

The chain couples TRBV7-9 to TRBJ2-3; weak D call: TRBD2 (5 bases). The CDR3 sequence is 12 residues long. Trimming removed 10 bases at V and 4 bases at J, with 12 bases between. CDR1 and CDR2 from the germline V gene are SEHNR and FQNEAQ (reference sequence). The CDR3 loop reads CATETNSDTQYF. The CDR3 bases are TGTGCCACCGAGACTAACTCAGATACGCAGTATTTT. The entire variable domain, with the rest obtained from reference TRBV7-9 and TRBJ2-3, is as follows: DTGVSQNPRHKITKRGQNVTFRCDPISEHNRLYWYRQTLGQGPEFLTYFQNEAQLEKSRLLSDRFSAERPKGSFSTLEIQRTEQGDSAMYLCATETNSDTQYFGPGTRLTVL.

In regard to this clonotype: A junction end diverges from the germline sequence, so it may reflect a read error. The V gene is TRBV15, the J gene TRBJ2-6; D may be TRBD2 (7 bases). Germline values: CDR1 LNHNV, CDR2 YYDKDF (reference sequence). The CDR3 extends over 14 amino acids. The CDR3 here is CATSRDGGANVLTF. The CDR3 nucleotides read TGTGCCACCAGCAGAGATGGGGGGGCTAACGTCCTGACTTTC. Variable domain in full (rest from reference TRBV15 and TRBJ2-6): DAMVIQNPRYQVTQFGKPVTLSCSQTLNHNVMYWYQQKSSQAPKLLFHYYDKDFNNEADTPDNFQSRRPNTSFCFLDIRSPGLGDTAMYLCATSRDGGANVLTFGAGSRLTVL.

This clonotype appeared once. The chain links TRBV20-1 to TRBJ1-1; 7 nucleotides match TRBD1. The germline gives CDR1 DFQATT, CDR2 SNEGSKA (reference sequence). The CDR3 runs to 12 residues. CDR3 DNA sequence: TGCAGGGCAGGGGGGGCCGAACTCGAAGCTTTCTTT. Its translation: CRAGGAELEAFF.

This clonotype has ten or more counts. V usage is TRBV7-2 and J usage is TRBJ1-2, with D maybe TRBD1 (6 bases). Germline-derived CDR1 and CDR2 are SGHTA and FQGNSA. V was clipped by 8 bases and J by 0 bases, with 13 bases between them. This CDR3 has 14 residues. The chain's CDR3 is CASGGAPSNYGYTF. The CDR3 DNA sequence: TGTGCCAGCGGGGGCGCCCCGTCTAACTATGGCTACACCTTC.

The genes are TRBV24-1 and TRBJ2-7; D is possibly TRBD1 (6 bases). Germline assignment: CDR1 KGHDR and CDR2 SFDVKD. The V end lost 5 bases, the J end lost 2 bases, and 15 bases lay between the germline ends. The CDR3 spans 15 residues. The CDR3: CATSARRTATYEQYF. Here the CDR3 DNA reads TGTGCCACCAGTGCTAGAAGGACAGCCACCTACGAGCAGTACTTC.

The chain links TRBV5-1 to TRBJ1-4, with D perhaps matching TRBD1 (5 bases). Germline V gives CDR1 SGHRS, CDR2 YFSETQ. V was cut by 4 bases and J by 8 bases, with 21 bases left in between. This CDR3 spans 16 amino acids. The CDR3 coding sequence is TGCGCCAGCAGCCAAGGGACCCCGGCTTATAAGGAAAAACTGTTTTTT. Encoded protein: CASSQGTPAYKEKLFF.

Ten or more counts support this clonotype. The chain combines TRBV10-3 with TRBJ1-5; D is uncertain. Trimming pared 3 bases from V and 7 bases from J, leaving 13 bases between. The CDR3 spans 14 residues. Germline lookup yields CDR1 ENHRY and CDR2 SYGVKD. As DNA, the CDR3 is TGTGCCATCAGTGAAATGTCCTCTGGCCAGCCCCAGCATTTT. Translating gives CAISEMSSGQPQHF.

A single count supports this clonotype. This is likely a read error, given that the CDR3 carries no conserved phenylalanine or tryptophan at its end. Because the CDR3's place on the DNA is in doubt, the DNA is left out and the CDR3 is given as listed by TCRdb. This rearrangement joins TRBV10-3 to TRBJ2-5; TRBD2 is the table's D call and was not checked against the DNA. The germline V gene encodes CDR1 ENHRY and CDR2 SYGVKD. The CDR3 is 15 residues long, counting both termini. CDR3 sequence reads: CAISLDARSPLHFGN.

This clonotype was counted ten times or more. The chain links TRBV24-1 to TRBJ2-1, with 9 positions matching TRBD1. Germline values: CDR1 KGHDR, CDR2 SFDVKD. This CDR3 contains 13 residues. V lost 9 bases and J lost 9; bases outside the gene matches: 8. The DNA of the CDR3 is TGTGCCACCCAAGGACAGGGGATGAGTGAGCAGTTCTTC. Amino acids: CATQGQGMSEQFF.

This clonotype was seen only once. CDR3 loop: CASRAGGPGLAGGWATGELFF. The CDR3 bases are TGTGCCAGCAGAGCTGGTGGACCGGGACTAGCGGGAGGGTGGGCCACCGGGGAGCTGTTTTTT. The rearrangement joins TRBV2 to TRBJ2-2; 16 bases match TRBD2. Germline CDR1 is SNHLY and CDR2 is FYNNEI. The CDR3 extends over 21 amino acids. With 6 bases clipped from V and 4 bases from J, the junction kept 17 bases outside the gene matches.

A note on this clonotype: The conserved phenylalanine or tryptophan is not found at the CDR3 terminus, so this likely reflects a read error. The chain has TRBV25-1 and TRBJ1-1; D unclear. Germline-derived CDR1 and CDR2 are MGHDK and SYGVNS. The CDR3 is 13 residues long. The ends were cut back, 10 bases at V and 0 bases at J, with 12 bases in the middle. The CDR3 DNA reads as TGTGCCAATCAGGCCTCTTTGAACACTGAAGCTTTCCTT. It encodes CANQASLNTEAFL.

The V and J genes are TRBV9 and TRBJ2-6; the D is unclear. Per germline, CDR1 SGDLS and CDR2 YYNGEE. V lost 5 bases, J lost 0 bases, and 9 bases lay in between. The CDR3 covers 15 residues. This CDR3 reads CASSLGNSGANVLTF. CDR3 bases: TGTGCCAGCAGTTTGGGGAACTCTGGGGCCAACGTCCTGACTTTC.

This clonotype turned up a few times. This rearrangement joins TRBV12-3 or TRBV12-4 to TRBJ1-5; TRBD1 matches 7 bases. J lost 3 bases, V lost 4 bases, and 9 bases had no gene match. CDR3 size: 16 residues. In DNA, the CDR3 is TGTGCCAGCAGTTATGCGTCAGGGGGGTACAATCAGCCCCAGCATTTT. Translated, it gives CASSYASGGYNQPQHF.